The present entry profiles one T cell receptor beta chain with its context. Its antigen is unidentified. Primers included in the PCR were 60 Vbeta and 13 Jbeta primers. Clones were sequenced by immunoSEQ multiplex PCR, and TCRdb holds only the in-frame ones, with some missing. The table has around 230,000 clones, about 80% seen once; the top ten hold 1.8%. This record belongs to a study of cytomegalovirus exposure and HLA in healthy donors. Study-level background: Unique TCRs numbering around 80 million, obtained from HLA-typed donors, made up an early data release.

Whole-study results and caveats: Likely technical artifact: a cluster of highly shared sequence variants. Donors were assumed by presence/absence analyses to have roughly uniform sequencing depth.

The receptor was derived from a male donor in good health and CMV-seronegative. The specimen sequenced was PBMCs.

In nucleotides, the CDR3 is TGTGCCATCAGTGAGCCGGGTCCGGGACTAGAGTCCCACAATGAGCAGTTCTTC. Translating it yields CAISEPGPGLESHNEQFF. The chain joins TRBV10-3 to TRBJ2-1; 8 nucleotides line up with TRBD2. In germline, CDR1 is ENHRY, CDR2 SYGVKD. After removal of 2 bases from V and 5 bases from J, the junction contained 14 bases not matched to a gene. The CDR3 extends over 18 amino acids.